A selection of T cell receptor beta chains follows, all from one sample in a study of CD8+ T cells in alopecia areata. Sequenced by immunoSEQ multiplex PCR; TCRdb stores in-frame clones only, minus some. The table includes under 150,000 clones, about 51% detected once. The sequenced sample consisted of NKG2D-low CD8+ T cells sorted from blood. Every receptor here comes from a human donor with alopecia areata. CDR3s include the opening cysteine and the closing phenylalanine or tryptophan. The D gene is left open where the match is weak. Not all rows give a size; the values are once, few, many and, for expanded clones, a class.

d_call: NA
clone_size: NA
j_call: TRBJ2-3
v_call: TRBV27
cdr3_aa: CASSDYTDTQYF
cdr3_nt: TGTGCCAGCAGCGATTACACAGATACGCAGTATTTT

d_call: NA
clone_size: few
j_call: TRBJ2-3
v_call: TRBV29-1
cdr3_aa: CSVVAGGDLGDTQYF
cdr3_nt: TGCAGCGTTGTAGCCGGCGGGGATCTGGGGGATACGCAGTATTTT

d_call: TRBD2
clone_size: once
j_call: TRBJ2-3
v_call: TRBV27
cdr3_aa: CASSSPGLAGGPGTDTQYF
cdr3_nt: TGTGCCAGCAGCTCCCCAGGACTAGCGGGAGGGCCGGGCACAGATACGCAGTATTTT

d_call: NA
clone_size: NA
j_call: TRBJ2-3
v_call: TRBV7-8
cdr3_aa: CASSWVQGERAETQYF
cdr3_nt: TGTGCCAGCAGCTGGGTTCAAGGGGAGCGGGCCGAGACGCAGTATTTT

d_call: NA
clone_size: NA
j_call: TRBJ2-3
v_call: TRBV2
cdr3_aa: CASTPSTADTQYF
cdr3_nt: TGTGCCAGCACCCCTTCGACCGCAGATACGCAGTATTTT

d_call: NA
clone_size: NA
j_call: TRBJ2-1
v_call: TRBV29-1
cdr3_aa: CSVAWGRDNEQFF
cdr3_nt: TGCAGCGTTGCCTGGGGACGGGACAATGAGCAGTTCTTC

d_call: TRBD2
clone_size: few
j_call: TRBJ2-1
v_call: TRBV28
cdr3_aa: CASSGGTSVSYNEQFF
cdr3_nt: TGTGCCAGCAGTGGGGGGACTAGCGTTTCCTACAATGAGCAGTTCTTC

d_call: TRBD1
clone_size: NA
j_call: TRBJ2-7
v_call: TRBV28
cdr3_aa: CASSPGQGGGEQYF
cdr3_nt: TGTGCCAGCAGTCCGGGACAGGGAGGCGGCGAGCAGTACTTC

d_call: TRBD1
clone_size: NA
j_call: TRBJ1-1
v_call: TRBV30
cdr3_aa: CAWSGGGAEAFF
cdr3_nt: TGTGCCTGGAGTGGAGGGGGCGCTGAAGCTTTCTTT

d_call: NA
clone_size: once
j_call: TRBJ2-7
v_call: TRBV5-1
cdr3_aa: CASSSGHPISYEQYF
cdr3_nt: TGCGCCAGCAGCTCCGGACACCCGATCTCCTACGAGCAGTACTTC

d_call: NA
clone_size: NA
j_call: TRBJ1-1
v_call: TRBV7-9
cdr3_aa: CASSLLGTNEAFF
cdr3_nt: TGTGCCAGCAGCTTGCTTGGGACAAATGAAGCTTTCTTT

d_call: NA
clone_size: NA
j_call: TRBJ1-2
v_call: TRBV29-1
cdr3_aa: CSVERESDYGYTF
cdr3_nt: TGCAGCGTTGAAAGGGAATCAGACTATGGCTACACCTTC

d_call: NA
clone_size: NA
j_call: TRBJ2-1
v_call: TRBV4-1
cdr3_aa: CASSQEPAASGNEQFF
cdr3_nt: TGCGCCAGCAGCCAAGAACCGGCAGCTAGTGGCAATGAGCAGTTCTTC

d_call: NA
clone_size: NA
j_call: TRBJ1-2
v_call: TRBV29-1
cdr3_aa: CSGLRGEDYGYTF
cdr3_nt: TGCAGCGGCCTGAGGGGAGAGGACTATGGCTACACCTTC

d_call: TRBD1
clone_size: NA
j_call: TRBJ2-5
v_call: TRBV30
cdr3_aa: CAWSHWDRENGETQYF
cdr3_nt: TGTGCCTGGAGCCACTGGGACAGGGAGAACGGAGAGACCCAGTACTTC

d_call: NA
clone_size: NA
j_call: TRBJ1-5
v_call: TRBV30
cdr3_aa: CAWGPSGNQPQHF
cdr3_nt: TGTGCCTGGGGCCCGAGCGGCAATCAGCCCCAGCATTTT

d_call: NA
clone_size: NA
j_call: TRBJ2-1
v_call: TRBV11-2
cdr3_aa: CASSLPGEQFF
cdr3_nt: TGTGCCAGCAGCTTACCGGGGGAGCAGTTCTTC

d_call: NA
clone_size: NA
j_call: TRBJ2-3
v_call: TRBV5-1
cdr3_aa: CASSLKGLADTQYF
cdr3_nt: TGCGCCAGCAGCTTGAAAGGGTTAGCAGATACGCAGTATTTT

d_call: NA
clone_size: NA
j_call: TRBJ2-3
v_call: TRBV7-9
cdr3_aa: CASGLVTDTQYF
cdr3_nt: TGTGCCAGCGGTCTAGTCACAGATACGCAGTATTTT

d_call: NA
clone_size: few
j_call: TRBJ1-4
v_call: TRBV28
cdr3_aa: CASSDVPGTSNEKLFF
cdr3_nt: TGTGCCAGCAGTGACGTTCCCGGGACCTCTAATGAAAAACTGTTTTTT

d_call: NA
clone_size: few
j_call: TRBJ2-2
v_call: TRBV29-1
cdr3_aa: CSATQGLTGELFF
cdr3_nt: TGCAGCGCAACGCAGGGCCTCACCGGGGAGCTGTTTTTT

d_call: TRBD1
clone_size: few
j_call: TRBJ2-7
v_call: TRBV29-1
cdr3_aa: CSAGQGDYEQYF
cdr3_nt: TGCAGCGCAGGACAGGGGGACTACGAGCAGTACTTC

d_call: NA
clone_size: few
j_call: TRBJ1-1
v_call: TRBV29-1
cdr3_aa: CSVAPNTEAFF
cdr3_nt: TGCAGCGTGGCCCCGAACACTGAAGCTTTCTTT

d_call: NA
clone_size: NA
j_call: TRBJ1-4
v_call: TRBV29-1
cdr3_aa: CSVPGPEQIF
cdr3_nt: TGCAGCGTTCCCGGGCCCGAACAGATTTTT

d_call: NA
clone_size: NA
j_call: TRBJ2-7
v_call: TRBV29-1
cdr3_aa: CSVEVRGVQHEQYF
cdr3_nt: TGCAGCGTTGAAGTGCGGGGAGTCCAGCACGAGCAGTACTTC

d_call: TRBD1
clone_size: NA
j_call: TRBJ1-5
v_call: TRBV7-2
cdr3_aa: CASSLSGGGNQPQHF
cdr3_nt: TGTGCCAGCAGCTTATCAGGGGGCGGGAATCAGCCCCAGCATTTT

d_call: NA
clone_size: NA
j_call: TRBJ2-6
v_call: TRBV19
cdr3_aa: CASSLMSGANVLTF
cdr3_nt: TGTGCCAGTAGCCTAATGTCGGGGGCCAACGTCCTGACTTTC

d_call: TRBD1
clone_size: NA
j_call: TRBJ1-4
v_call: TRBV27
cdr3_aa: CASTGTAQEKLFF
cdr3_nt: TGTGCCAGCACCGGGACAGCCCAAGAAAAACTGTTTTTT

d_call: NA
clone_size: few
j_call: TRBJ2-7
v_call: TRBV27
cdr3_aa: CASSGGYEQYF
cdr3_nt: TGTGCCAGCAGTGGCGGATACGAGCAGTACTTC

d_call: NA
clone_size: NA
j_call: TRBJ2-4
v_call: TRBV27
cdr3_aa: CASSLVGKNIQYF
cdr3_nt: TGTGCCAGCAGTTTAGTGGGCAAAAACATTCAGTACTTC

d_call: NA
clone_size: NA
j_call: TRBJ2-7
v_call: TRBV4-1
cdr3_aa: CASSPRGGYEQYF
cdr3_nt: TGCGCCAGCAGCCCCCGGGGAGGATACGAGCAGTACTTC

d_call: NA
clone_size: once
j_call: TRBJ2-6
v_call: TRBV11-2
cdr3_aa: CASSLQARGYGANVLTF
cdr3_nt: TGTGCCAGCAGCTTACAAGCACGGGGTTATGGGGCCAACGTCCTGACTTTC

d_call: TRBD1
clone_size: NA
j_call: TRBJ2-7
v_call: TRBV6-5
cdr3_aa: CASSYPLGGDEQYF
cdr3_nt: TGTGCCAGCAGTTACCCCTTAGGGGGCGACGAGCAGTACTTC

d_call: TRBD2
clone_size: few
j_call: TRBJ2-1
v_call: TRBV29-1
cdr3_aa: CSVEGGTYNEQFF
cdr3_nt: TGCAGCGTTGAGGGGGGGACCTACAATGAGCAGTTCTTC

d_call: NA
clone_size: NA
j_call: TRBJ2-5
v_call: TRBV27
cdr3_aa: CASSSSGETQYF
cdr3_nt: TGTGCCAGCAGTTCTTCCGGGGAGACCCAGTACTTC

d_call: NA
clone_size: NA
j_call: TRBJ2-2
v_call: TRBV7-8
cdr3_aa: CAREGEQPGELFF
cdr3_nt: TGTGCCAGGGAGGGAGAACAACCCGGGGAGCTGTTTTTT

d_call: NA
clone_size: few
j_call: TRBJ2-3
v_call: TRBV29-1
cdr3_aa: CSVATASTDTQYF
cdr3_nt: TGCAGCGTTGCTACGGCTAGCACAGATACGCAGTATTTT

d_call: NA
clone_size: NA
j_call: TRBJ1-2
v_call: TRBV29-1
cdr3_aa: CSVAGVVGYGYTF
cdr3_nt: TGCAGCGTCGCCGGGGTCGTAGGGTATGGCTACACCTTC

d_call: NA
clone_size: NA
j_call: TRBJ2-7
v_call: TRBV29-1
cdr3_aa: CSVVTGLSYEQYF
cdr3_nt: TGCAGCGTTGTTACAGGCCTTTCCTACGAGCAGTACTTC

d_call: NA
clone_size: NA
j_call: TRBJ2-5
v_call: TRBV29-1
cdr3_aa: CSVEAVQETQYF
cdr3_nt: TGCAGCGTTGAAGCCGTCCAAGAGACCCAGTACTTC

d_call: NA
clone_size: NA
j_call: TRBJ2-5
v_call: TRBV28
cdr3_aa: CASTPSRRPSGETQYF
cdr3_nt: TGTGCCAGCACCCCTTCTAGGCGGCCCTCGGGGGAGACCCAGTACTTC

d_call: TRBD1
clone_size: NA
j_call: TRBJ1-1
v_call: TRBV30
cdr3_aa: CAWTSGGHPTEAFF
cdr3_nt: TGTGCCTGGACGTCAGGGGGCCACCCCACTGAAGCTTTCTTT